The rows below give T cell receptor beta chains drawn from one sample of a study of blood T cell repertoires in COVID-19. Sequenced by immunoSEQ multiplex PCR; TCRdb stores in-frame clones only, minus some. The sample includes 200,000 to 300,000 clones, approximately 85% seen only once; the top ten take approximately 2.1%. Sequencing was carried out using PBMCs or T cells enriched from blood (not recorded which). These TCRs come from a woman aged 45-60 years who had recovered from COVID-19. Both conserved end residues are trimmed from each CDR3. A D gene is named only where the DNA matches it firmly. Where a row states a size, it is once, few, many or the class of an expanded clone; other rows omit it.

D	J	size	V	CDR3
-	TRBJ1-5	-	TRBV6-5	ASSLGFSSNQPQH
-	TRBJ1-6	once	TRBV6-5	ASGQQGFGSPLH
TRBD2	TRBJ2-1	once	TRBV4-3	ASSPTGTSGSWQF
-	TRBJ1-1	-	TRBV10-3	ATGQNTEAF
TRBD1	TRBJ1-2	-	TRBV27	ASRQRQGNYGYT
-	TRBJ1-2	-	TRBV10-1	ASSETEGGYT
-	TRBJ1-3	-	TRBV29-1	SVEVTLSSFSGNTIY
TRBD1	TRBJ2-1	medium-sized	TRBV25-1	ASKGQGAGEQF
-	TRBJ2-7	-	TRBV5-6	ASQRSPDKSYEQY
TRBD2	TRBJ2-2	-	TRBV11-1	ASSLGPSGGTGELF
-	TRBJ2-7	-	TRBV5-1	ASSSRIYEQY
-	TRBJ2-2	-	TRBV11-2	ASRGVRGTANTGELF
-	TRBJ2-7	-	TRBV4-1	ASSQTLGISYEQY
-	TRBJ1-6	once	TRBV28	ASSFAADGSPLH
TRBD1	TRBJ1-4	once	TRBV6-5	ASKQGASEKLF
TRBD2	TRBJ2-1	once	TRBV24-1	ATEKVEFRLAGGLSSYNEQF
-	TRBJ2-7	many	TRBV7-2	ASSPFGSGYSYEQY
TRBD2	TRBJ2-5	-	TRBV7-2	ASSLEWSGGQETQY
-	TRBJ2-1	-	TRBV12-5	ASAKNTVYNEQF
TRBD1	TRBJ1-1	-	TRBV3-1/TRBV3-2	ASSPGTGFGEAF
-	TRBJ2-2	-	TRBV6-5	ASSSPTENTGELF
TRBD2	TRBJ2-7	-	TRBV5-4	ASSSQTSGAYEQY
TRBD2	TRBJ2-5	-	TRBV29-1	SVEIGGGQETQY
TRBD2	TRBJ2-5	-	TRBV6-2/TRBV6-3	ASSLAGGQETQY
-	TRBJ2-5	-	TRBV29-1	SVLTTPSRETQY
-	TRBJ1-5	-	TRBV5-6	ASSLARLSNQPQH
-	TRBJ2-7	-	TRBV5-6	ASSFDSPLSYEQY
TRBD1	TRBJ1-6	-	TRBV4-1	ASSTGQGTNNSPLH
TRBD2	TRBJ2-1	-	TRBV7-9	AMSEREWSYNEQF
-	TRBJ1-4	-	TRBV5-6	ASSFIREVEKLF
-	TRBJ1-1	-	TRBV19	ASSISGQTEAF
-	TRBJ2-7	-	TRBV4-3	ASSRGDSREQY
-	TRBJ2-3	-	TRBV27	ASREGDYIPDTQY
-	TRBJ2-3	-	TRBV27	ASSPGPLEADTQY
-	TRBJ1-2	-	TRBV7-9	ASSSDHRDGYT
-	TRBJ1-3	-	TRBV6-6	ASARRDTIY
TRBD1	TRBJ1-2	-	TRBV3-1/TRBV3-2	ASRRTGQGESGYT
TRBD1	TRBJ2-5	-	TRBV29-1	STRTGQHQETQY
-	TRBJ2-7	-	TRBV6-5	ASSSWDSSSYEQY
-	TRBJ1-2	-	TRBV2	ASRALSAFLYGYT
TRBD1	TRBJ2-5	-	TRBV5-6	ASSSGQRETQY
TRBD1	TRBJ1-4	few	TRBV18	ASSLGQVGEKLF
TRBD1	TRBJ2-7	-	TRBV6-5	ASSPGTVREQY
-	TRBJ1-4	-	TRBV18	ASSPPQGSTNEKLF
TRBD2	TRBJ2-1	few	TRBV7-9	ASSPSGGAREQF
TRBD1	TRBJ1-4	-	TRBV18	ASSTGGSNEKLF
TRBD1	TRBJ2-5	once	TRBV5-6	ASTRRADRVEGLETQY
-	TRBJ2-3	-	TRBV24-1	ATSDTSRGSTDTQY
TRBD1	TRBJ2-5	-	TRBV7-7	ASSLLGTGGGKETQY
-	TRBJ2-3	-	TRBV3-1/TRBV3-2	ASSRLSGIADTQY
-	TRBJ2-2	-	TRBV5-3	ARSFSDTGELF
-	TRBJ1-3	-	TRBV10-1	ASSLGTGNTIY
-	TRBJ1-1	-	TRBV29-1	SVGGIFLNTEAF
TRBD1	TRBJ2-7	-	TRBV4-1	ASSLPGQGDEQY
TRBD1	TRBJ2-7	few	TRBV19	ASSPGTGEIYEQY